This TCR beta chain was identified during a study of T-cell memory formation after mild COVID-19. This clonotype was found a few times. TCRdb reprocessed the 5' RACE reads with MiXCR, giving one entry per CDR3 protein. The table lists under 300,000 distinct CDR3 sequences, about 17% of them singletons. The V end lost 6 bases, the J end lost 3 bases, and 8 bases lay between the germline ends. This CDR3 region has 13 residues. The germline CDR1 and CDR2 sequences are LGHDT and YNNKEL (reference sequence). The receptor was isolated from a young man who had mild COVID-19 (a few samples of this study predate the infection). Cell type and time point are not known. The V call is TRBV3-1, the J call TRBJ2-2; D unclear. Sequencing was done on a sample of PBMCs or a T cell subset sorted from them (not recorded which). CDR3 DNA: TGTGCCAGCAGTCGGTCGGACACCGGGGAGCTGTTTTTT. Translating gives CASSRSDTGELFF.